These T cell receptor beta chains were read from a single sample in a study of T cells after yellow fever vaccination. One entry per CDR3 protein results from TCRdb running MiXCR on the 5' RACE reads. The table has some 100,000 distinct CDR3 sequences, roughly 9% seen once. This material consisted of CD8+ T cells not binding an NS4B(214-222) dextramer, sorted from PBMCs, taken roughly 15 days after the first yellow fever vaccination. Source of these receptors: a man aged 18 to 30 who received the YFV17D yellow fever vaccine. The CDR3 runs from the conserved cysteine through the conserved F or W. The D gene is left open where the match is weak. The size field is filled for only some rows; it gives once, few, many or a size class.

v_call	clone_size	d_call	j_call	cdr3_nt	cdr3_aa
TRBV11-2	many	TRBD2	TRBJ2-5	TGTGCCAGCAGCTTAGGGCGGGGGGGACCCCAAGAGACCCAGTACTTC	CASSLGRGGPQETQYF
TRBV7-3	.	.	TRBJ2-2	TGTGCCAGCACCCCGGCAGGGTCCGGGGAGCTGTTTTTT	CASTPAGSGELFF
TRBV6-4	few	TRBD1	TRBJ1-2	TGTGCCAGCAGTGAGGTCCCGGGACAGGGGGCAGCTGGCTACACCTTC	CASSEVPGQGAAGYTF
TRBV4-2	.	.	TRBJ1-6	TGTGCCAGCAGCCAAGAAGGTGAGGGTGGCTATAATTCACCCCTCCACTTT	CASSQEGEGGYNSPLHF
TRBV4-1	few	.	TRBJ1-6	TGCGCCAGCAGCCAAGATGAGGGTTTCCCTTCACCCCTCCACTTT	CASSQDEGFPSPLHF
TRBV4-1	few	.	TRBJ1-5	TGCGCCAGCAGCCAAGGCCAGGGATTTAATAGCAATCAGCCCCAGCATTTT	CASSQGQGFNSNQPQHF
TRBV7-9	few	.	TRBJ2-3	TGTGCCAGCAGCTTAGTTCTGACAGATACGCAGTATTTT	CASSLVLTDTQYF
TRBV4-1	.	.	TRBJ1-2	TGCGCCAGCAGCCCGGACCGGGTTCTATATGGCTACACCTTC	CASSPDRVLYGYTF
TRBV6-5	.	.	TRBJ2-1	TGTGCCAGCAGGGGGGGGGCGGTCACCTACAATGAGCAGTTCTTC	CASRGGAVTYNEQFF
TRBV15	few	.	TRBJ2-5	TGTGCCACCAGCACAGGAGGAGGACCCCAAGAGACCCAGTACTTC	CATSTGGGPQETQYF
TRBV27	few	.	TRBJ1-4	TGTGCCAGCAGTTGGATTGGGAGACAGAATGAAAAACTGTTTTTT	CASSWIGRQNEKLFF
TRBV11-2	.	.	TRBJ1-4	TGTGCCAGCAGCTTAGGCTCCCCCTTTAATGAAAAACTGTTTTTT	CASSLGSPFNEKLFF
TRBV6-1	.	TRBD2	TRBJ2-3	TGTGCCAGCAGGCGGACTAGCGGGGGACTAACAGATACGCAGTATTTT	CASRRTSGGLTDTQYF
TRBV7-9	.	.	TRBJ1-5	TGTGCCAGCAGCTTAGGGCCGGCCCAGCCCCAGCATTTT	CASSLGPAQPQHF
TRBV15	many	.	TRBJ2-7	TGTGCCACCAGCAGAAGGGATCAGGTGGAGTACTTC	CATSRRDQVEYF
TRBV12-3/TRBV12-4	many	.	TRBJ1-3	TGTGCCAGCAGTTTAGCTTGGGGAAGTGCTGGAAACACCATATATTTT	CASSLAWGSAGNTIYF
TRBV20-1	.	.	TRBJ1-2	TGCAGTGCCCCCTACAGGGCGAGTTTAGTTAACTATGGCTACACCTTC	CSAPYRASLVNYGYTF
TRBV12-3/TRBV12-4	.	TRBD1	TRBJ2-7	TGTGCCAGCAACTCGCACAGGGGATCCCCCTACGAGCAGTACTTC	CASNSHRGSPYEQYF
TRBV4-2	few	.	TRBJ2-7	TGTGCCAGCAGCCAGTTCAGGGACCACGAGCAGTACTTC	CASSQFRDHEQYF
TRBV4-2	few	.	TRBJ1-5	TGTGCCAGCAGCCAAGGATCCGGACAGCCCAATCAGCCCCAGCATTTT	CASSQGSGQPNQPQHF
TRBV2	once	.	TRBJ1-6	TGTGCCAGCAGTAAGGCACAGGTGACATCACCCCTCCACTTT	CASSKAQVTSPLHF
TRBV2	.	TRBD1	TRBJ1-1	TGTGCCAGCAGTGACCGGACAGGGCTGAACACTGAAGCTTTCTTT	CASSDRTGLNTEAFF